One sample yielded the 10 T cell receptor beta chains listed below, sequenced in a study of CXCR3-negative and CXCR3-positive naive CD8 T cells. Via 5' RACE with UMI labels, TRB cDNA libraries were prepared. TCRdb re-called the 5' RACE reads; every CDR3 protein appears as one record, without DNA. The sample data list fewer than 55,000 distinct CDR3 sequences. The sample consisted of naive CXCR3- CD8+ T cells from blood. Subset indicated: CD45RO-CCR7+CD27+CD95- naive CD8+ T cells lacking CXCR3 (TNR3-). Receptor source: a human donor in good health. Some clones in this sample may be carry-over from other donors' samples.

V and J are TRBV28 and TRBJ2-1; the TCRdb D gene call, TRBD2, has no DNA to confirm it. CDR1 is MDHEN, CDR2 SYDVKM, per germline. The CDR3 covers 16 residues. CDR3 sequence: CASSTLAGVSYNEQFF.

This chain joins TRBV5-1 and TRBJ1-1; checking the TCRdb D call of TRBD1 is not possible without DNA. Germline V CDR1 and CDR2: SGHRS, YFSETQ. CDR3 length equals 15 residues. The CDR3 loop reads CASSISTGANTEAFF. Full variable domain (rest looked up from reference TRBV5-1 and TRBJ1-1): KAGVTQTPRYLIKTRGQQVTLSCSPISGHRSVSWYQQTPGQGLQFLFEYFSETQRNKGNFPGRFSGRQFSNSRSEMNVSTLELGDSALYLCASSISTGANTEAFFGQGTRLTVV.

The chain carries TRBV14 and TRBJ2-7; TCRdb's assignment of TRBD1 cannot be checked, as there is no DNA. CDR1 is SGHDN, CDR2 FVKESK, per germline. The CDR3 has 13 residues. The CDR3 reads CASSPEQGYEQYF.

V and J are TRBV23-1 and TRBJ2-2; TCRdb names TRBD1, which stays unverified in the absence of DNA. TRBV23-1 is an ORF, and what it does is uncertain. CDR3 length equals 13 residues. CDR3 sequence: CAAPAAGNGELFF.

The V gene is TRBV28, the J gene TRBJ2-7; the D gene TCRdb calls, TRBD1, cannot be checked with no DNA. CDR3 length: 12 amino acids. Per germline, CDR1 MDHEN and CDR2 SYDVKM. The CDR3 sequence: CASSLGEYEQYF.

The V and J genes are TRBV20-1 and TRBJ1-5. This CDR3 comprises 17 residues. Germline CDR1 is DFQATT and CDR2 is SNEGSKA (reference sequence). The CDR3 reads CSARDISQTGPNQPQHF.

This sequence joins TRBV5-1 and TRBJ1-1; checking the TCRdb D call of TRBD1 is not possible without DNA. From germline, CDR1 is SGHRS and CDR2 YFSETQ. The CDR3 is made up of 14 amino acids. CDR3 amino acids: CASSTDRAKTGAFF.

The CDR3 spells CSARLWTGELFF. The chain joins TRBV29-1 to TRBJ2-2. The CDR3 totals 12 residues. Germline-derived CDR1 and CDR2 are SQVTM and ANQGSEA.

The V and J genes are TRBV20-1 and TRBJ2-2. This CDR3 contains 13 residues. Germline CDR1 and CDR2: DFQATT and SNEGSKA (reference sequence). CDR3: CSASSLNTGELFF.

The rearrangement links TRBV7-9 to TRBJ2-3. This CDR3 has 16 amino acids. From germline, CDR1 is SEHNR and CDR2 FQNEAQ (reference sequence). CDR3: CASSNRLAGGTDTQYF.